This T cell receptor (beta chain) was found in a study of blood T cells in healthy people across ages. A second PCR, run for about 6 to 11 cycles, used a sample-barcoded 5' primer plus a J-beta primer mix. Every cDNA molecule carried a tag from a template-switch adaptor bearing 12 random nucleotides. TCRdb reprocessed the 5' RACE reads with MiXCR, giving one entry per CDR3 protein. Here the sample spans about 2 million distinct CDR3 sequences, 49% being singletons. Study-level results: Strong correlation existed between TCR beta diversity and naive T cell percentage.

The CDR3 is 15 residues long. CDR1 is LNHNV, CDR2 YYDKDF, per germline (reference sequence). Trimming cost V 0 bases and J 4 bases, with 10 bases left between them. As for this clonotype: The target antigen is unknown.

The rearrangement uses TRBV15 and TRBJ1-5; D possibly corresponds to TRBD1 (5 bases). The TCR was taken from a middle-aged woman in good health. Material: blood. The CDR3, as DNA: TGTGCCACCAGCAGAGATGGCGGGGGAAATCAGCCCCAGCATTTT. It encodes CATSRDGGGNQPQHF.